Below, one T cell receptor (beta chain) is given with its context. This entry belongs to a study of blood T cell repertoires in COVID-19. The wider study: Collection of acute and convalescent COVID-19 samples took place in the United States, Italy and Spain.

Germline CDR1 SGHNT, CDR2 YENEEA. This CDR3 has 18 residues. The junction had 15 bases not matched to a gene; V was cut back by 6 bases and J by 3 bases. Original processing notes: Reference gene primers were amplified, and this amplification served to estimate nucleated cell counts. TCRdb's table, derived via immunoSEQ multiplex PCR, lists solely in-frame clones and lacks some. The V and J calls and clone size are taken from that table; D and trimming were inferred from the DNA. The sample holds around 160,000 clones, over 75% seen once. This chain connects TRBV11-3 to TRBJ2-1, with TRBD2 matching over 9 bases. This clonotype was obtained from a man aged 55 to 70 with active or convalescent COVID-19. Input material: peripheral blood. In nucleotides, the CDR3 is TGTGCCAGCAGTACTAGCGGGCTCATCTATTACTTCTACAATGAGCAGTTCTTC. This gives the protein CASSTSGLIYYFYNEQFF.